Described below is a single T cell receptor beta chain sequence and its context. The target antigen is unknown. This entry comes from a study of shared clonotypes between healthy human individuals. Study information: Donors were two women and a few men aged 18 to 49.

The protocol was immunoSEQ multiplex PCR, while the TCRdb copy is restricted to in-frame clones and leaves out a portion. This sample carries some 1.4 million clones, more than 95% of them seen once, and the ten largest clones take approximately 1.1%. V was pared by 6 bases and J by 1 base, with 8 bases of the junction left unmatched. The germline V gene encodes CDR1 KGHSH and CDR2 LQKENI. The CDR3 extends over 15 amino acids. Study results and limitations: Relative to clonotypes present in all four donors, those not shared had lower generation probabilities.

The gene calls are TRBV18 and TRBJ2-7, with 8 bases that match TRBD1. The source material was naive CD4+ T cells sorted from blood. As to subset: CD45RA+ positively selected. The sequence came from a man between 25 and 39 years old in good health. The CDR3: CASSSDRGSSYEQYF. CDR3 nucleotides: TGTGCCAGCTCGTCCGACAGGGGATCATCCTACGAGCAGTACTTC.